This paragraph covers one TCR beta chain sequence. The sample belongs to a study of blood T cell repertoires in COVID-19. Study background: Researchers got acute and convalescent COVID-19 samples from the United States, Italy and Spain. Sample material is recorded as cDNA or gDNA derived from T cells, B-cell-depleted T cells, or PBMCs.

In the study's own analysis: Amplification of reference gene primers provided the estimated nucleated cell counts. Assay: immunoSEQ multiplex PCR; the TCRdb copy retains only in-frame clones and omits some. The DNA was the basis for D and trimming; V, J and clone size are from that table. The sample yields under 200,000 clones, around 83% seen once. Input material: peripheral blood. The receptor was derived from a woman aged 40 to 50 with acute or convalescent COVID-19.

CDR3 bases: TGTGCCAGCAGAAGTAGAGAGGACTACAATGAGCAGTTCTTC. Translated: CASRSREDYNEQFF. This chain links TRBV2 with TRBJ2-1, with D unresolved. The CDR3 is 14 residues long. The germline CDR1 and CDR2 sequences are SNHLY and FYNNEI. Trimming shortened V by 6 bases and J by 3 bases, and 12 bases separated the two germline ends.